The rows below give T cell receptor beta chains drawn from one sample of a study of graft-versus-host responses after intestinal transplantation. Their specific antigens are unknown. TCRdb's table, derived via immunoSEQ multiplex PCR, lists solely in-frame clones and lacks some. This sample carries about 89,000 clones, around 93% of them seen once, and the ten largest clones take over 0.15%. This specimen was unstimulated CD4+ T cells sorted from spleen or lymph node cells, taken before transplant. Receptors were obtained from a human donor who was the organ donor for an intestinal transplant. CDR3s include the opening cysteine and the closing phenylalanine or tryptophan. Each record gives: J gene, D gene, V gene, CDR3 length, clone size, CDR3 DNA, CDR3 protein. A D gene is named only where the DNA matches it firmly. Where a row states a size, it is once, few, many or the class of an expanded clone; other rows omit it.

j_gene: TRBJ2-5
d_gene: TRBD1
v_gene: TRBV23-1
len: 12
abundance: -
CDR3nt: TGCGCCAGCCGGGACAGGGCAGAGACCCAGTACTTC
CDR3aa: CASRDRAETQYF

j_gene: TRBJ2-1
d_gene: TRBD1
v_gene: TRBV18
len: 12
abundance: -
CDR3nt: TGTGCCAGCTCACTAAAAGGACAGGGGCAGTTCTTC
CDR3aa: CASSLKGQGQFF

j_gene: TRBJ2-3
d_gene: TRBD1
v_gene: TRBV6-1
len: 15
abundance: -
CDR3nt: TGTGCCAGCACCGGACAGGGGATTGAGGCAGATACGCAGTATTTT
CDR3aa: CASTGQGIEADTQYF

j_gene: TRBJ1-4
d_gene: -
v_gene: TRBV4-1
len: 14
abundance: once
CDR3nt: TGCGCCAGCAGCCAAGCTGCAACTAATGAAAAACTGTTTTTT
CDR3aa: CASSQAATNEKLFF

j_gene: TRBJ2-7
d_gene: TRBD2
v_gene: TRBV6-1
len: 14
abundance: -
CDR3nt: TGTGCCAGCAGTAGCGGGGGAAGCTCCTACGAGCAGTACTTC
CDR3aa: CASSSGGSSYEQYF

j_gene: TRBJ2-1
d_gene: TRBD2
v_gene: TRBV9
len: 15
abundance: once
CDR3nt: TGTGCCAGCAGCCCCTCAGCGGGGAGCTACAATGAGCAGTTCTTC
CDR3aa: CASSPSAGSYNEQFF

j_gene: TRBJ1-3
d_gene: -
v_gene: TRBV9
len: 13
abundance: -
CDR3nt: TGTGCCAGCAGCCGGGGCTCTGGAAACACCATATATTTT
CDR3aa: CASSRGSGNTIYF

j_gene: TRBJ2-7
d_gene: -
v_gene: TRBV6-6
len: 16
abundance: -
CDR3nt: TGTGCCAGCAGTTACTTTGCCGGGGTCCGGTCCTACGAGCAGTACTTC
CDR3aa: CASSYFAGVRSYEQYF

j_gene: TRBJ1-2
d_gene: TRBD1
v_gene: TRBV6-1
len: 15
abundance: -
CDR3nt: TGTGCCAGCAGACAACAGGGGGCCCCGAACTATGGCTACACCTTC
CDR3aa: CASRQQGAPNYGYTF

j_gene: TRBJ1-2
d_gene: TRBD1
v_gene: TRBV7-2
len: 14
abundance: -
CDR3nt: TGTGCCAGCAGCTTATCACAGGGGGACTATGGCTACACCTTC
CDR3aa: CASSLSQGDYGYTF

j_gene: TRBJ2-7
d_gene: -
v_gene: TRBV5-1
len: 12
abundance: -
CDR3nt: TGCGCCAGCAGCGACCGGGCCTACGAGCAGTACTTC
CDR3aa: CASSDRAYEQYF

j_gene: TRBJ2-5
d_gene: -
v_gene: TRBV28
len: 14
abundance: once
CDR3nt: TGTGCCAGCAGTTTATCCGACATTGCAGAGACCCAGTACTTC
CDR3aa: CASSLSDIAETQYF

j_gene: TRBJ2-3
d_gene: TRBD1
v_gene: TRBV7-3
len: 14
abundance: -
CDR3nt: TGTGCCAGCAGCCCGGGACAGTCAACAGATACGCAGTATTTT
CDR3aa: CASSPGQSTDTQYF

j_gene: TRBJ1-5
d_gene: -
v_gene: TRBV29-1
len: 13
abundance: -
CDR3nt: TGCAGCGTGAGCAGGGAGAACGGTCAGCCCCAGCATTTT
CDR3aa: CSVSRENGQPQHF

j_gene: TRBJ2-7
d_gene: TRBD1
v_gene: TRBV6-5
len: 14
abundance: -
CDR3nt: TGTGCCAGCAGTGAATTGGGACAGTCATACGAGCAGTACTTC
CDR3aa: CASSELGQSYEQYF

j_gene: TRBJ2-3
d_gene: TRBD2
v_gene: TRBV5-1
len: 14
abundance: -
CDR3nt: TGCGCCAGCTGTCCGGGCGGGGGGCATGATACGCAGTATTTT
CDR3aa: CASCPGGGHDTQYF

j_gene: TRBJ2-3
d_gene: -
v_gene: TRBV18
len: 15
abundance: -
CDR3nt: TGTGCCAGCTCACCACCGAGTCGGAGCACAGATACGCAGTATTTT
CDR3aa: CASSPPSRSTDTQYF

j_gene: TRBJ2-2
d_gene: TRBD1
v_gene: TRBV5-1
len: 15
abundance: -
CDR3nt: TGCGCCAGCAGCTTAGACAGGGGAAATAGCGGGGAGCTGTTTTTT
CDR3aa: CASSLDRGNSGELFF

j_gene: TRBJ2-3
d_gene: TRBD2
v_gene: TRBV4-1
len: 17
abundance: -
CDR3nt: TGCGCCAGCAGCCAAGAGGGCGGCGGGGGGCCCACAGATACGCAGTATTTT
CDR3aa: CASSQEGGGGPTDTQYF

j_gene: TRBJ2-7
d_gene: TRBD2
v_gene: TRBV25-1
len: 14
abundance: -
CDR3nt: TGTGCCAGCAGGCCCGGGGGGGCCCCCTACGAGCAGTACTTC
CDR3aa: CASRPGGAPYEQYF

j_gene: TRBJ2-3
d_gene: -
v_gene: TRBV5-4
len: 16
abundance: -
CDR3nt: TGTGCCAGCAGCTTGGATTTAACGAGAAACACAGATACGCAGTATTTT
CDR3aa: CASSLDLTRNTDTQYF

j_gene: TRBJ2-3
d_gene: TRBD1
v_gene: TRBV11-2
len: 14
abundance: -
CDR3nt: TGTGCCAGCAGCTCTTGGACAGGGGCGGGTACGCAGTATTTT
CDR3aa: CASSSWTGAGTQYF

j_gene: TRBJ2-5
d_gene: -
v_gene: TRBV7-2
len: 15
abundance: -
CDR3nt: TGTGCCAGCAGCTTAGGGACTGGAGCGTCGGAGACCCAGTACTTC
CDR3aa: CASSLGTGASETQYF

j_gene: TRBJ2-3
d_gene: -
v_gene: TRBV28
len: 12
abundance: -
CDR3nt: TGTGCCAGCAGCCCTGGGGCAGATACGCAGTATTTT
CDR3aa: CASSPGADTQYF

j_gene: TRBJ2-7
d_gene: -
v_gene: TRBV7-2
len: 12
abundance: -
CDR3nt: TGTGCCACATCGGGGGTGCCTAACGAGCAGTACTTC
CDR3aa: CATSGVPNEQYF

j_gene: TRBJ2-1
d_gene: TRBD2
v_gene: TRBV10-3
len: 17
abundance: -
CDR3nt: TGTGCCATCAGTGGCACCGTAGCGGGGGGGCACTACAATGAGCAGTTCTTC
CDR3aa: CAISGTVAGGHYNEQFF

j_gene: TRBJ2-5
d_gene: TRBD1
v_gene: TRBV7-8
len: 15
abundance: -
CDR3nt: TGTGCCAGCAGCAATCGACAGGGGCGGGTAGAGACCCAGTACTTC
CDR3aa: CASSNRQGRVETQYF

j_gene: TRBJ1-1
d_gene: -
v_gene: TRBV6-5
len: 14
abundance: -
CDR3nt: TGTGCCAGCAGTTACTCGATGCGGGGAACTGAAGCTTTCTTT
CDR3aa: CASSYSMRGTEAFF

j_gene: TRBJ1-6
d_gene: -
v_gene: TRBV5-5
len: 13
abundance: -
CDR3nt: TGTGCCAGCAGCTCGACAATAGGCTCACCCCTCCACTTT
CDR3aa: CASSSTIGSPLHF

j_gene: TRBJ2-1
d_gene: -
v_gene: TRBV6-5
len: 15
abundance: -
CDR3nt: TGTGCCAGCAGTCTAAGGGGGACTGAGAACAATGAGCAGTTCTTC
CDR3aa: CASSLRGTENNEQFF

j_gene: TRBJ1-1
d_gene: -
v_gene: TRBV30
len: 14
abundance: -
CDR3nt: TGTGCCTGGGGGGCAGGGGCTTTGGGCACTGAAGCTTTCTTT
CDR3aa: CAWGAGALGTEAFF

j_gene: TRBJ2-7
d_gene: -
v_gene: TRBV10-3
len: 14
abundance: -
CDR3nt: TGTGCCATCAGCGGACAGGAGGGAACCTACGAGCAGTACTTC
CDR3aa: CAISGQEGTYEQYF

j_gene: TRBJ2-5
d_gene: -
v_gene: TRBV5-4
len: 15
abundance: -
CDR3nt: TGTGCCAGCAGCGAAACCGGACGGAACCAAGAGACCCAGTACTTC
CDR3aa: CASSETGRNQETQYF

j_gene: TRBJ2-7
d_gene: -
v_gene: TRBV6-1
len: 16
abundance: -
CDR3nt: TGTGCCAGCAGTGATAAGACCGTACGGGGCCCTTACGAGCAGTACTTC
CDR3aa: CASSDKTVRGPYEQYF

j_gene: TRBJ1-2
d_gene: -
v_gene: TRBV19
len: 11
abundance: -
CDR3nt: TGTGCCAGCCTCGGTCTCTATGGCTACACCTTC
CDR3aa: CASLGLYGYTF

j_gene: TRBJ2-3
d_gene: TRBD2
v_gene: TRBV10-3
len: 16
abundance: once
CDR3nt: TGTGCCATCAGTGTCTCCCTAGCGGGGGGGCGGGATACGCAGTATTTT
CDR3aa: CAISVSLAGGRDTQYF

j_gene: TRBJ2-7
d_gene: TRBD1
v_gene: TRBV29-1
len: 13
abundance: -
CDR3nt: TGCAGCGTAGGCGGGACAGGGTCTTACGGGCGGTACTTC
CDR3aa: CSVGGTGSYGRYF

j_gene: TRBJ1-2
d_gene: TRBD1
v_gene: TRBV7-3
len: 13
abundance: -
CDR3nt: TGTGCCAGCAGCTTAGACAGGGGCTATGGCTACACCTTC
CDR3aa: CASSLDRGYGYTF

j_gene: TRBJ1-2
d_gene: TRBD1
v_gene: TRBV11-2
len: 16
abundance: once
CDR3nt: TGTGCCAGCAGCTTACCTGGGGACAGTCGCCCTTATGGCTACACCTTC
CDR3aa: CASSLPGDSRPYGYTF

j_gene: TRBJ2-1
d_gene: TRBD2
v_gene: TRBV10-3
len: 15
abundance: few
CDR3nt: TGTGCCATCAGTACTAGCGGGGGGGCCTACAATGAGCAGTTCTTC
CDR3aa: CAISTSGGAYNEQFF

j_gene: TRBJ1-5
d_gene: -
v_gene: TRBV5-6
len: 14
abundance: -
CDR3nt: TGTGCCAGCAGCTCTCAGGGGACTTCTCAGCCCCAGCATTTT
CDR3aa: CASSSQGTSQPQHF

j_gene: TRBJ1-6
d_gene: -
v_gene: TRBV7-9
len: 14
abundance: once
CDR3nt: TGTGCCAGCAGCGGGGACCTGAAGGATTCACCCCTCCACTTT
CDR3aa: CASSGDLKDSPLHF

j_gene: TRBJ1-5
d_gene: -
v_gene: TRBV19
len: 16
abundance: -
CDR3nt: TGTGCCAGTAGTATTGGCGGGCGCCGTAGCAATCAGCCCCAGCATTTT
CDR3aa: CASSIGGRRSNQPQHF

j_gene: TRBJ1-2
d_gene: -
v_gene: TRBV11-2
len: 14
abundance: -
CDR3nt: TGTGCCAGCAGCCGACCACAGGGTTTTTATGGCTACACCTTC
CDR3aa: CASSRPQGFYGYTF

j_gene: TRBJ1-2
d_gene: TRBD1
v_gene: TRBV28
len: 14
abundance: -
CDR3nt: TGTGCCAGCGGGAAACGGAACAGGGGAGATGGCTACACCTTC
CDR3aa: CASGKRNRGDGYTF

j_gene: TRBJ1-1
d_gene: -
v_gene: TRBV10-3
len: 17
abundance: -
CDR3nt: TGTGCCATCAGTGGGTTAAGTCTTAGGACAGTGAACACTGAAGCTTTCTTT
CDR3aa: CAISGLSLRTVNTEAFF

j_gene: TRBJ2-1
d_gene: TRBD2
v_gene: TRBV9
len: 19
abundance: -
CDR3nt: TGTGCCAGCAGCGTAGTCCGGGGACTAGCGGGGATGTCCTACAATGAGCAGTTCTTC
CDR3aa: CASSVVRGLAGMSYNEQFF

j_gene: TRBJ2-5
d_gene: -
v_gene: TRBV7-2
len: 14
abundance: -
CDR3nt: TGTGCCAGCAGCTTAGTAGGGGGGGACGAGACCCAGTACTTC
CDR3aa: CASSLVGGDETQYF

j_gene: TRBJ2-7
d_gene: TRBD1
v_gene: TRBV25-1
len: 16
abundance: -
CDR3nt: TGTGCCAGCAGTGAATCCCCAGGGGGCAAATACTACGAGCAGTACTTC
CDR3aa: CASSESPGGKYYEQYF

j_gene: TRBJ1-2
d_gene: -
v_gene: TRBV5-6
len: 19
abundance: -
CDR3nt: TGTGCCAGCAGCTTGGCCAATAGGCCAGTGATAGCCTCCTACTATGGCTACACCTTC
CDR3aa: CASSLANRPVIASYYGYTF

j_gene: TRBJ1-4
d_gene: -
v_gene: TRBV28
len: 16
abundance: few
CDR3nt: TGTGCCAGCAGGGGGGCGGGCACCTCAACTAATGAAAAACTGTTTTTT
CDR3aa: CASRGAGTSTNEKLFF

j_gene: TRBJ1-4
d_gene: -
v_gene: TRBV28
len: 16
abundance: -
CDR3nt: TGTGCCAGCAGTTTTAGAGGGGCGGGAACTAATGAAAAACTGTTTTTT
CDR3aa: CASSFRGAGTNEKLFF

j_gene: TRBJ2-3
d_gene: -
v_gene: TRBV18
len: 16
abundance: -
CDR3nt: TGTGCCAGCTCACAGCGGGACAAGGGTAGCACAGATACGCAGTATTTT
CDR3aa: CASSQRDKGSTDTQYF

j_gene: TRBJ1-2
d_gene: -
v_gene: TRBV7-2
len: 14
abundance: -
CDR3nt: TGTGCCAGCAGCTTACGTCCCTCTAACTATGGCTACACCTTC
CDR3aa: CASSLRPSNYGYTF

j_gene: TRBJ2-2
d_gene: -
v_gene: TRBV28
len: 13
abundance: once
CDR3nt: TGTGCCAGCAGCCAACAGGGCGTCGGGGAGCTGTTTTTT
CDR3aa: CASSQQGVGELFF

j_gene: TRBJ2-6
d_gene: -
v_gene: TRBV5-6
len: 13
abundance: -
CDR3nt: TGTGCCAGCAGAGTCTCTGGGGCCAACGTCCTGACTTTC
CDR3aa: CASRVSGANVLTF

j_gene: TRBJ1-4
d_gene: TRBD1
v_gene: TRBV30
len: 18
abundance: -
CDR3nt: TGTGCCTGGAGGAAAAGGACAGGCTTTGGGGCAACTAATGAAAAACTGTTTTTT
CDR3aa: CAWRKRTGFGATNEKLFF